The 9 T cell receptor beta chains given below trace back to one sample, sequenced in a study of blood T cell repertoires in COVID-19. TCRdb's table, derived via immunoSEQ multiplex PCR, lists solely in-frame clones and lacks some. The sample lists roughly 230,000 clones, 80% to 90% occurring once. The specimen was PBMCs or T cells enriched from blood (not recorded which). Receptors were obtained from a woman in her 50s who had been exposed to COVID-19.

This sequence joins TRBV7-8 and TRBJ2-5; 8 bases match TRBD2. Germline values: CDR1 SGHVS, CDR2 FQNEAQ. The trim removed 5 bases at V and 6 bases at J, leaving 8 bases unmatched. This CDR3 has 14 amino acids. This CDR3 is CASSPTAGAKTQYF. The CDR3 nucleotides are TGTGCCAGCAGCCCAACAGCGGGGGCTAAGACCCAGTACTTC. The whole variable domain, remainder taken from reference TRBV7-8 and TRBJ2-5, is GAGVSQSPRYKVAKRGQDVALRCDPISGHVSLFWYQQALGQGPEFLTYFQNEAQLDKSGLPSDRFFAERPEGSVSTLKIQRTQQEDSAVYLCASSPTAGAKTQYFGPGTRLLVL.

This clone was counted only a few times. The rearrangement uses TRBV19 and TRBJ2-7, with TRBD1 matching over 8 bases. V trimming: 5 bases; J trimming: 6 bases; junction bases outside the gene matches: 6. Per the germline V gene, CDR1 is LNHDA and CDR2 is SQIVND (reference sequence). This CDR3 is built from 13 residues. DNA for the CDR3: TGTGCCAGTAGTTTCATCGACAGGGGCGAGCAGTACTTC. Translation gives CASSFIDRGEQYF. The variable domain in full, with the rest retrieved from reference TRBV19 and TRBJ2-7, is DGGITQSPKYLFRKEGQNVTLSCEQNLNHDAMYWYRQDPGQGLRLIYYSQIVNDFQKGDIAEGYSVSREKKESFPLTVTSAQKNPTAFYLCASSFIDRGEQYFGPGTRLTVT.

This clone showed up just a few times. The chain links TRBV29-1 to TRBJ1-3, with D possibly TRBD1 on 5 matching bases. The CDR3 covers 17 residues. V gave up 3 bases and J gave up 0 bases, with 18 bases separating them. Germline assignment: CDR1 SQVTM and CDR2 ANQGSEA. CDR3 nucleotide sequence: TGCAGCGTTGACCTCCCCTCGGGGGGGGGCTCTGGAAACACCATATATTTT. The encoded protein is CSVDLPSGGGSGNTIYF.

This chain uses TRBV27 with TRBJ1-3; the D gene is possibly TRBD1 (5 bases). V was shortened by 3 bases and J by 4 bases, with 10 bases between the two germline ends. Per germline, CDR1 MNHEY and CDR2 SMNVEV (reference sequence). The CDR3 has 14 residues. CDR3 sequence (DNA): TGTGCCAGCAGTTTGGGGTCAGGGGGAAACACCATATATTTT. This encodes CASSLGSGGNTIYF.

The chain links TRBV5-5 to TRBJ1-1; a possible D gene is TRBD1 (6 bases). The V end lost 3 bases, the J end lost 5 bases, and 17 bases lay between the germline ends. Germline-derived CDR1 and CDR2 are SGHKS and YYEKEE (reference sequence). The CDR3 covers 15 residues. The CDR3, as DNA: TGTGCCAGCAGCTCCCTACAGGGCCCGGGAACTGAAGCTTTCTTT. Encoded protein: CASSSLQGPGTEAFF.

The chain uses TRBV6-5 and TRBJ1-6, with no clear D. CDR1 MNHEY and CDR2 SVGAGI come from the germline V gene. V lost 10 bases and J 2 bases, leaving 12 bases between the germline ends. The CDR3 has 14 amino acids. CDR3 DNA sequence: TGTGCCACCATTCCAGAAACCTATAATTCACCCCTCCACTTT. Encoded protein: CATIPETYNSPLHF.

With respect to this clone: A junction end diverges from the germline sequence, so it may reflect a read error. The rearrangement links TRBV19 to TRBJ1-1; D possibly corresponds to TRBD1 (6 bases). This CDR3 has 14 amino acids. Germline CDR1 LNHDA, CDR2 SQIVND (reference sequence). The CDR3 nucleotides read TGTGCCAGTAGTTTAGAGGGGGGATACACTGAAGCTTTCTTT. The encoded protein is CASSLEGGYTEAFF.

This chain joins TRBV24-1 and TRBJ1-2, with 12 bases that match TRBD1. From germline, CDR1 is KGHDR and CDR2 SFDVKD. This CDR3 has 15 amino acids. Trimming at V came to 7 bases and at J to 5 bases, leaving 7 bases not matched to a gene. The CDR3 DNA follows: TGTGCCACCAGCCCCGGGACAGGGGGCAAGTATGGCTACACCTTC. It codes for CATSPGTGGKYGYTF.

The J gene is TRBJ1-1, the V gene TRBV6-5; unclear D gene. The V end lost 6 bases, the J end lost 8 bases, and 13 bases lay between the germline ends. Germline V gene lookup returns CDR1 MNHEY and CDR2 SVGAGI. The CDR3 extends over 12 amino acids. The CDR3 region is CASRFPGGEAFF. As DNA, the CDR3 is TGTGCCAGCAGATTTCCAGGTGGGGAAGCTTTCTTT.